The 31 T cell receptor beta chains presented below share a single source sample, sequenced in a study of blood T cells in healthy people across ages (dated by TCRdb to between 2014 and 2016). The library was generated by 5' RACE. The data were produced on an Illumina HiSeq 2500. The second PCR ran for roughly 6 to 11 cycles and used a J-beta primer mix along with a sample-barcoded 5' primer. TCRdb reprocessing: public reads trimmed at Q25 with fastp, clones called with MiXCR, in-frame beta chains kept. Rows with a matching CDR3 protein are joined into one entry that keeps the most common DNA and genes. The sample data list about 1.1 million distinct CDR3 sequences, and about two fifths of these were observed just once. Around 12% of the sample belongs to the ten largest clones. Sequencing was done on a sample of blood. Source of these receptors: a man aged 18-30 years in good health.

The chain employs TRBV7-2 and TRBJ2-3; 8 nucleotides match TRBD1. From germline, CDR1 is SGHTA and CDR2 FQGNSA. The CDR3 length is 17 residues. V lost 5 bases, J lost 3 bases, and 13 bases stayed unmatched. The CDR3 region is CASSLGVAGGGTDTQYF. In nucleotides, the CDR3 is TGTGCCAGCAGCCTTGGAGTGGCAGGGGGCGGGACAGATACGCAGTATTTT.

The rearrangement joins TRBV7-9 to TRBJ1-2; no clear D. The CDR3 runs 12 residues. V was clipped by 1 base and J by 13 bases, with 13 bases between them. From germline, CDR1 is SEHNR and CDR2 FQNEAQ (reference sequence). The DNA of the CDR3 is TGTGCCAGCAGCTTAGATACGGGGAGATCCACCTTC. Protein sequence: CASSLDTGRSTF.

The V call is TRBV4-3, the J call TRBJ1-2, with a tentative D call TRBD1 (6 bases). The CDR3 has 17 amino acids. Germline V gives CDR1 LGHNA, CDR2 YSLEER. Trimming took off 0 bases at V and 0 bases at J, with 14 bases between the two ends. For the CDR3, the DNA is TGCGCCAGCAGCCAAGATAGGGACACGCGACCTAACTATGGCTACACCTTC. Amino acids: CASSQDRDTRPNYGYTF.

This clonotype was observed a few times. This rearrangement joins TRBV20-1 to TRBJ2-4; TRBD2 is a possible D gene (6 bases). Trimming took 0 bases from V and 3 from J, leaving 12 bases between them. The CDR3 spans 15 residues. Per the germline V gene, CDR1 is DFQATT and CDR2 is SNEGSKA (reference sequence). The CDR3 DNA follows: TGCAGTGCTAGAGATCGTGACGGGGGCAAAAACATTCAGTACTTC. Translating it yields CSARDRDGGKNIQYF.

V and J are TRBV27 and TRBJ2-1, with D perhaps TRBD1 or TRBD2 (5 bases each). The J call may be incorrect, as the DNA end agrees better with TRBJ2-7. CDR1 MNHEY and CDR2 SMNVEV come from the germline V gene (reference sequence). The CDR3 runs 16 residues. CDR3 DNA: TGTGCCAGCAGTATTCCTGGGACGAGCAGTATTTATGAGCAGTACTTC. Its translation is CASSIPGTSSIYEQYF.

This clonotype occurred a few times. The rearrangement joins TRBV14 to TRBJ1-2, with no clear D. Germline CDR1 and CDR2: SGHDN and FVKESK. V lost 1 base to trimming and J lost 4 bases, with 10 bases between them. The CDR3 has 14 amino acids. As DNA, the CDR3 is TGTGCCAGCAGCCAAGTCATCGGGTCCTATGGCTACACCTTC. Its translation: CASSQVIGSYGYTF.

This clonotype was detected ten times or more. The gene calls are TRBV12-3 or TRBV12-4 and TRBJ1-1, with D perhaps TRBD1 (5 bases). CDR3 size: 12 residues. The V gene lost 1 base and the J gene lost 6 bases, with 6 bases spanning the gap. In DNA, the CDR3 is TGTGCCAGCAGTTTAGGGGGCCCTGAAGCTTTCTTT. Its translation is CASSLGGPEAFF.

The V gene is TRBV6-5, the J gene TRBJ2-7, with TRBD2 matching over 8 bases. J lost 3 bases, V lost 4 bases, and 5 bases had no gene match. Germline V gene lookup returns CDR1 MNHEY and CDR2 SVGAGI. The CDR3 length is 14 residues. The CDR3, as DNA: TGTGCCAGCAGTTTACGACGGGGGGGCTACGAGCAGTACTTC. Translation gives CASSLRRGGYEQYF.

The rearrangement joins TRBV7-2 to TRBJ2-5; 10 nucleotides align to TRBD2. With 5 bases clipped from V and 4 bases from J, the junction kept 10 bases outside the gene matches. The CDR3 is 16 residues long. CDR1 is SGHTA and CDR2 is FQGNSA in the germline V gene. CDR3 DNA: TGTGCCAGCAGCAGGACTAGCGGTGGTGGCGGAGAGACCCAGTACTTC. It is translated as CASSRTSGGGGETQYF. Full variable domain (outside the CDR3, taken from reference TRBV7-2 and TRBJ2-5): GAGVSQSPSNKVTEKGKDVELRCDPISGHTALYWYRQSLGQGLEFLIYFQGNSAPDKSGLPSDRFSAERTGGSVSTLTIQRTQQEDSAVYLCASSRTSGGGGETQYFGPGTRLLVL.

This clonotype came up once. The rearrangement uses TRBV4-3 and TRBJ1-1; D unresolved. The CDR3 extends over 14 amino acids. Trimming removed 0 bases from V and 7 bases from J, with 12 bases in between. Germline values: CDR1 LGHNA, CDR2 YSLEER. CDR3 region: CASSQERRQSEAFF. The DNA of the CDR3 is TGCGCCAGCAGCCAAGAACGAAGGCAAAGTGAAGCTTTCTTT.

This clonotype was recorded a few times. The J gene is TRBJ1-2, the V gene TRBV12-3 or TRBV12-4; TRBD1 might be the D (6 bases). V lost 10 bases, J lost 5 bases, and 17 bases lay in between. The CDR3 runs 13 residues. CDR3 amino acids: CATAPGQEYGYTF. The CDR3 DNA sequence: TGTGCCACCGCACCGGGACAAGAATATGGCTACACCTTC.

To note about this clonotype: Germline is not matched at one junction end, which may reflect a read error. The chain carries TRBV4-2 and TRBJ1-2; 7 nucleotides agree with TRBD1. Germline V gene lookup returns CDR1 LGHNA and CDR2 YNFKEQ. CDR3 length: 17 amino acids. CDR3 sequence (DNA): TGTACCAGCAGCCAAGACCCCTACCAGGGGGGCAACTATGGCTACACCTTC. This sequence encodes CTSSQDPYQGGNYGYTF.

This clonotype showed up just a few times. The chain has TRBV5-1 and TRBJ1-1; D remains unclear. CDR3 size: 16 residues. The germline CDR1 and CDR2 sequences are SGHRS and YFSETQ. V was cut by 0 bases and J by 4 bases, with 16 bases left in between. Here the CDR3 reads CASSLEDVKTGTEAFF. The CDR3 nucleotides read TGCGCCAGCAGCTTGGAGGACGTTAAGACGGGCACTGAAGCTTTCTTT.

This sequence joins TRBV6-2 or TRBV6-3 and TRBJ2-1; D is undetermined. The tail of the sequence fits TRBJ2-7 better, so the J call may be wrong. Germline values: CDR1 MNHEY, CDR2 SVGEGT. The CDR3 totals 14 residues. CDR3 sequence: CASSYSAGSLEQYF. The CDR3 nucleotides are TGTGCCAGCAGTTACTCGGCAGGCTCCCTCGAGCAGTACTTC.

This clonotype was counted between two and nine times. This CDR3 reads CASSPGQVLVGNEQFF. CDR3 bases: TGTGCCAGCAGCCCAGGACAGGTTTTAGTAGGAAATGAGCAGTTCTTC. V and J are TRBV11-2 and TRBJ2-1; TRBD1 matches 7 bases. Trimming at V came to 5 bases and at J to 7 bases, leaving 14 bases not matched to a gene. CDR3 length: 16 amino acids. The V gene's germline CDR1 is SGHAT and CDR2 FQNNGV.

V usage is TRBV5-1 and J usage is TRBJ2-7; 9 positions agree with TRBD1. The J segment lost 3 bases and the V segment lost 4 bases, leaving 2 bases of the junction unmatched. Germline V lookup: CDR1 SGHRS, CDR2 YFSETQ. This CDR3 is 13 amino acids long. The CDR3 loop reads CASSGGQGYEQYF. Here the CDR3 DNA reads TGCGCCAGCAGCGGGGGACAGGGCTACGAGCAGTACTTC. Filled out from reference TRBV5-1 and TRBJ2-7, the complete variable domain reads KAGVTQTPRYLIKTRGQQVTLSCSPISGHRSVSWYQQTPGQGLQFLFEYFSETQRNKGNFPGRFSGRQFSNSRSEMNVSTLELGDSALYLCASSGGQGYEQYFGPGTRLTVT.

The chain combines TRBV7-2 with TRBJ2-3, with D perhaps given as TRBD1 or TRBD2 (7 bases each). This CDR3 has 16 amino acids. CDR1 and CDR2 (germline): SGHTA, FQGNSA. Trimming took 0 bases from V and 5 from J, leaving 15 bases between them. In nucleotides, the CDR3 is TGTGCCAGCAGCTTAGCGTTGGGAGGGGGCCAAGATACGCAGTATTTT. Amino acid sequence: CASSLALGGGQDTQYF.

The rearrangement joins TRBV12-3 or TRBV12-4 to TRBJ2-4; 9 bases line up with TRBD1. The V gene end was trimmed by 5 bases and the J gene end by 3 bases; junction bases not matched to a gene: 2. The CDR3 is 14 amino acids. The CDR3 sequence is CASSQGQGKNIQYF. The CDR3 DNA is TGTGCCAGCAGTCAGGGACAGGGCAAAAACATTCAGTACTTC.

The chain links TRBV20-1 to TRBJ1-5, with a possible D match to TRBD1 (6 bases). Germline V gives CDR1 DFQATT, CDR2 SNEGSKA (reference sequence). The V and J ends lost 1 base and 6 bases respectively, with 13 bases between them. This CDR3 has 14 amino acids. DNA for the CDR3: TGCAGTGCTAGAGGAGACAGGCAGGGTCAGCCCCAGCATTTT. This encodes CSARGDRQGQPQHF.

Of note for this clonotype: One end of the junction is discordant with germline, which a read error may explain. V usage is TRBV6-1 and J usage is TRBJ2-5; D may be TRBD1 or TRBD2 (5 bases each). This CDR3 spans 14 amino acids. The germline V gene encodes CDR1 MNHNS and CDR2 SASEGT. CDR3 region: CASREAAGQETQYF. CDR3 in DNA: TGTGCCAGCAGGGAAGCGGCAGGGCAAGAGACCCAGTACTTC.

The rearrangement joins TRBV3-1 to TRBJ2-5; no clear D gene. Trimming took off 5 bases at V and 11 bases at J, with 24 bases between the two ends. The CDR3 loop spans 15 amino acids. Germline-derived CDR1 and CDR2 are LGHDT and YNNKEL (reference sequence). Written as DNA, the CDR3 is TGTGCCAGCAGCTCCCGGGCCGGCTATGGCAATGAGCAGTACTTC. As protein: CASSSRAGYGNEQYF.

This clonotype was counted a few times. The V and J genes are TRBV20-1 and TRBJ1-1, with D hard to call. Germline-derived CDR1 and CDR2 are DFQATT and SNEGSKA (reference sequence). Trimming removed 7 bases from V and 1 base from J, with 10 bases in between. There are 12 residues in the CDR3. The CDR3 DNA sequence: TGCAGTGGGGCACAGTCGAACACTGAAGCTTTCTTT. Its translation: CSGAQSNTEAFF.

The chain is built from TRBV7-8 and TRBJ2-1; 7 bases agree with TRBD1. Trimming at V came to 1 base and at J to 15 bases, leaving 9 bases not matched to a gene. This CDR3 region has 13 residues. Germline V gene sequence: CDR1 SGHVS, CDR2 FQNEAQ. The CDR3 protein is CASSLGGQDRRFF. CDR3 sequence (DNA): TGTGCCAGCAGCTTAGGCGGACAGGACCGGCGGTTCTTC.

The chain carries TRBV2 and TRBJ2-3; 9 nucleotides align to TRBD2. This CDR3 has 15 amino acids. CDR1 SNHLY and CDR2 FYNNEI come from the germline V gene. The trim removed 3 bases at V and 6 bases at J, leaving 7 bases unmatched. The CDR3 bases are TGTGCCAGCAGTGACGGCGGGGGGGTGGGGGATACGCAGTATTTT. Amino acids: CASSDGGGVGDTQYF.

V gene TRBV20-1 combines with J gene TRBJ1-4; weak D call: TRBD1 (5 bases). V shed 0 bases and J shed 8 bases, with 10 bases lying between them. This CDR3 comprises 13 residues. The germline CDR1 and CDR2 sequences are DFQATT and SNEGSKA (reference sequence). The CDR3 is CSARDLGVEKLFF. The CDR3 coding sequence is TGCAGTGCTAGAGATCTGGGGGTCGAAAAACTGTTTTTT.

The sample holds a few counts of this clonotype. The genes are TRBV20-1 and TRBJ2-1; D ambiguous. Germline V lookup: CDR1 DFQATT, CDR2 SNEGSKA (reference sequence). This CDR3 has 11 residues. The germline V and J ends were trimmed by 5 bases and 9 bases, with 11 bases remaining between them. In nucleotides, the CDR3 is TGCAGTGCTTGGGAAGGGTCTGAGCAGTTCTTC. Encoded protein: CSAWEGSEQFF.

The rearrangement links TRBV7-9 to TRBJ2-7, with a weak D call TRBD1 (5 bases). The V gene lost 5 bases and the J gene lost 7 bases, with 21 bases spanning the gap. Germline V gives CDR1 SEHNR, CDR2 FQNEAQ (reference sequence). The CDR3 has 15 amino acids. In nucleotides, the CDR3 is TGTGCCAGCAGCCTACAGACTGACAGAAACAATGAGCAGTACTTC. Protein: CASSLQTDRNNEQYF.

The CDR3 nucleotides are TGTGCCAGCAGACCAGGTGGTAGCAATCAGCCCCAGCATTTT. It specifies CASRPGGSNQPQHF. The rearrangement uses TRBV6-2 or TRBV6-3 and TRBJ1-5; no reliable D call. The germline V gene has CDR1 MNHEY and CDR2 SVGEGT. The germline V and J ends were trimmed by 6 bases and 0 bases, with 9 bases remaining between them. The CDR3 is 14 residues long.

In this sample, this clonotype turned up a few times. The V call is TRBV4-3, the J call TRBJ1-4; 8 bases map to TRBD1. Germline V gene lookup returns CDR1 LGHNA and CDR2 YSLEER. V dropped 4 bases and J dropped 7; count of bases not matched to a gene: 11. The CDR3 consists of 16 residues. DNA for the CDR3: TGCGCCAGCAGCCTGATACGACAGGGGATCTTTGAAAAACTGTTTTTT. Protein product: CASSLIRQGIFEKLFF.

The chain combines TRBV20-1 with TRBJ1-1; possible D gene TRBD1, 5 bases. The CDR3 is 13 amino acids. CDR1 is DFQATT, CDR2 SNEGSKA, per germline (reference sequence). Between the trimmed V and J ends, which lost 1 base and 6 bases, there was a span of 12 bases. The CDR3 here is CSARVGVSPEAFF. In DNA, the CDR3 is TGCAGTGCTAGAGTGGGGGTCAGCCCTGAAGCTTTCTTT.

This clonotype showed up just a few times. This rearrangement joins TRBV4-2 to TRBJ2-2, with D hard to call. The CDR3 is 16 residues long. V shed 1 base and J shed 1 base, with 10 bases lying between them. Germline V lookup: CDR1 LGHNA, CDR2 YNFKEQ. CDR3 in DNA: TGTGCCAGCAGCCAAGGAACCAAACTGAACACCGGGGAGCTGTTTTTT. It is translated as CASSQGTKLNTGELFF.